The 22 T cell receptor beta chains given below trace back to one sample, sequenced in a study of cytomegalovirus exposure and HLA in healthy donors. PCR amplification relied on 60 Vbeta primers (plus 13 Jbeta primers). The assay was immunoSEQ multiplex PCR, and TCRdb's table has in-frame clones only and misses some. This table holds about 160,000 clones, roughly 63% found once. Sequencing was performed on PBMCs. These receptors all stem from a woman in her sixties or seventies in good health and CMV-seropositive.

This chain uses TRBV6-5 with TRBJ2-7; TRBD1 agrees at 9 bases. Germline values: CDR1 MNHEY, CDR2 SVGAGI. The CDR3 sequence is 14 residues long. Trimming cost V 10 bases and J 0 bases; bases outside gene matches: 7. The CDR3, as DNA: TGTGCCACCTCCCGGACAGGGGACTCCTACGAGCAGTACTTC. Translation: CATSRTGDSYEQYF.

The rearrangement uses TRBV7-9 and TRBJ2-3; possibly TRBD2 for D (6 bases). Germline CDR1 is SEHNR and CDR2 is FQNEAQ (reference sequence). V was shortened by 5 bases and J by 1 base, with 10 bases between the two germline ends. The CDR3 has 14 amino acids. The CDR3 DNA is TGTGCCAGCAGCCCCAGGAGGGGCACAGATACGCAGTATTTT. Its protein product is CASSPRRGTDTQYF.

The chain has TRBV29-1 and TRBJ2-5, with TRBD1 matching over 7 bases. The J call is doubtful: the DNA matches TRBJ2-7 better. Germline-derived CDR1 and CDR2 are SQVTM and ANQGSEA. The CDR3 sequence is 14 residues long. CDR3 protein: CSVGTGTASYEQYF. CDR3 nucleotides: TGCAGCGTTGGGACCGGGACAGCTTCCTACGAGCAGTACTTC.

The chain uses TRBV5-1 and TRBJ2-1; D not resolved. Germline V CDR1 and CDR2: SGHRS, YFSETQ. This CDR3 has 15 residues. V was cut by 4 bases and J by 6 bases, with 17 bases left in between. CDR3 sequence (DNA): TGCGCCAGCAGCCCGCAGTCGGCAGGCGTCAATGAGCAGTTCTTC. This gives the protein CASSPQSAGVNEQFF.

The chain is built from TRBV4-1 and TRBJ2-1; 8 bases map to TRBD1. This CDR3 spans 16 amino acids. Looked up from germline, CDR1 is MGHRA and CDR2 is YSYEKL. V lost 3 bases and J lost 10; bases outside the gene matches: 14. The CDR3 nucleotides are TGCGCCAGCAGCCAGGACCCGACAGGGGTGGCGGGGGAGCAGTTCTTC. Protein: CASSQDPTGVAGEQFF.

The V gene is TRBV7-6, the J gene TRBJ2-5, with D maybe TRBD2 (6 bases). V shed 3 bases and J shed 1 base, with 6 bases lying between them. Germline CDR1 reads SGHVS; CDR2 reads FNYEAQ. The CDR3 runs 13 residues. The CDR3 DNA is TGTGCCAGCAGCTTTAGCGGCCAAGAGACCCAGTACTTC. Its protein is CASSFSGQETQYF.

The chain links TRBV15 to TRBJ2-2, with TRBD2 as a possible D gene (5 bases). The ends were cut back, 0 bases at V and 5 bases at J, with 13 bases in the middle. The germline gives CDR1 LNHNV, CDR2 YYDKDF (reference sequence). The length of the CDR3 is 16 residues. The CDR3 coding sequence is TGTGCCACCAGCAGAGATATAAAGGGAGCTACCGGGGAGCTGTTTTTT. It encodes CATSRDIKGATGELFF.

The V gene is TRBV4-2, the J gene TRBJ1-6; 7 bases match TRBD1. CDR3 length: 17 residues. Germline V CDR1 and CDR2: LGHNA, YNFKEQ. J gave up 9 bases and V 0 bases, and 11 bases lay outside the gene matches. The CDR3 DNA reads TGTGCCAGCAGCCAAGAGCCCCCTGGGACAGATTTTTCACCCCTCCACTTT. This encodes CASSQEPPGTDFSPLHF.

V gene TRBV7-9 combines with J gene TRBJ2-5; TRBD1 matches 8 bases. TRBJ2-7 matches the DNA end more closely, so the J call is doubtful. The CDR3 spans 14 residues. Germline-derived CDR1 and CDR2 are SEHNR and FQNEAQ (reference sequence). The CDR3 protein is CASSPDRGFYEQYF. The CDR3, as DNA: TGTGCCAGCAGCCCAGACAGGGGCTTCTACGAGCAGTACTTC.

The V and J genes are TRBV27 and TRBJ1-2; 8 bases line up with TRBD1. The V gene end was trimmed by 6 bases and the J gene end by 8 bases; junction bases not matched to a gene: 17. There are 16 residues in the CDR3. Germline CDR1 and CDR2: MNHEY and SMNVEV (reference sequence). This chain's CDR3 is CASSPIGTGSLQGYTF. Here the CDR3 DNA reads TGTGCCAGCAGCCCTATCGGGACAGGTAGCCTTCAAGGCTACACCTTC.

V usage is TRBV7-9 and J usage is TRBJ1-1, with D maybe TRBD1 (5 bases). Looked up from germline, CDR1 is SEHNR and CDR2 is FQNEAQ (reference sequence). The CDR3 has 14 residues. Trimming cost V 5 bases and J 4 bases, with 14 bases left between them. DNA for the CDR3: TGTGCCAGCAGCATGGCTAGGGGTAGCACTGAAGCTTTCTTT. This encodes CASSMARGSTEAFF.

The chain carries TRBV28 and TRBJ2-5, with TRBD1 identical over 8 bases. This CDR3 region has 16 residues. Germline assignment: CDR1 MDHEN and CDR2 SYDVKM. The V gene end was trimmed by 3 bases and the J gene end by 2 bases; junction bases not matched to a gene: 8. The CDR3 DNA sequence: TGTGCCAGCAGTTTGTACAGGGGGGCACCACAAGAGACCCAGTACTTC. It encodes CASSLYRGAPQETQYF.

This clone turned up a few times. The rearrangement uses TRBV30 and TRBJ1-1; D remains unclear. Germline V gene lookup returns CDR1 GTSNPN and CDR2 SVGIG (reference sequence). V lost 3 bases and J lost 8, with 16 bases in between. The CDR3 spans 13 residues. CDR3 region: CAWSETGFGEAFF. The CDR3 DNA reads TGTGCCTGGAGCGAAACGGGGTTCGGGGAAGCTTTCTTT.

This clone has a handful of counts. The chain joins TRBV11-2 to TRBJ2-5, with 14 bases identical to TRBD2. This CDR3 is built from 17 residues. Germline CDR1 SGHAT, CDR2 FQNNGV. V lost 4 bases, J lost 2 bases, and 6 bases stayed unmatched. The CDR3 loop reads CASSSGTSGRRQETQYF. The CDR3 DNA reads as TGTGCCAGCAGCTCTGGGACTAGCGGGAGAAGGCAAGAGACCCAGTACTTC.

This chain connects TRBV2 to TRBJ1-2; D is ambiguous. Germline loops: CDR1 SNHLY, CDR2 FYNNEI. The V end was cut by 6 bases, the J end by 5 bases, with 16 bases between. The length of the CDR3 is 14 residues. Written as DNA, the CDR3 is TGTGCCAGCAGCCGAGATAAGGGAGTTTATGGCTACACCTTC. This sequence encodes CASSRDKGVYGYTF. Full variable domain (outside the CDR3, taken from reference TRBV2 and TRBJ1-2): EPEVTQTPSHQVTQMGQEVILRCVPISNHLYFYWYRQILGQKVEFLVSFYNNEISEKSEIFDDQFSVERPDGSNFTLKIRSTKLEDSAMYFCASSRDKGVYGYTFGSGTRLTVV.

The rearrangement uses TRBV5-4 and TRBJ2-5; unclear D gene. Germline V gives CDR1 SGHNT, CDR2 YYREEE (reference sequence). Trimming cost V 0 bases and J 1 base, with 13 bases left between them. This CDR3 comprises 16 residues. CDR3 DNA: TGTGCCAGCAGCTTGGGAGGCCCTATAGGCCAAGAGACCCAGTACTTC. As protein: CASSLGGPIGQETQYF.

The chain has TRBV28 and TRBJ1-2, with 7 bases aligning to TRBD1. Trimming removed 8 bases from V and 1 base from J; junction bases left unmatched: 4. Germline V gene sequence: CDR1 MDHEN, CDR2 SYDVKM. The CDR3 length is 13 residues. The CDR3 DNA is TGTGCCAGCGGAAGACAGGGTAACTATGGCTACACCTTC. Translating gives CASGRQGNYGYTF.

The chain employs TRBV5-5 and TRBJ1-1; 7 bases align to TRBD1. The CDR3 sequence is 16 residues long. V lost 0 bases, J lost 2 bases, and 7 bases stayed unmatched. Germline CDR1 is SGHKS and CDR2 is YYEKEE (reference sequence). The chain's CDR3 is CASSLVRGLGNTEAFF. CDR3 nucleotides: TGTGCCAGCAGCTTGGTTAGGGGGCTCGGAAACACTGAAGCTTTCTTT.

The rearrangement links TRBV16 to TRBJ1-1; 7 bases fit TRBD1. The junction had 13 bases not matched to a gene; V was cut back by 1 base and J by 5 bases. The CDR3 consists of 17 residues. Per germline, CDR1 KGHSY and CDR2 FQNENV. In nucleotides, the CDR3 is TGTGCCAGCAGCCAATTCTTTGGGTCAGGGGGAAAGACTGAAGCTTTCTTT. It is translated as CASSQFFGSGGKTEAFF.

This clone has only a few counts. The rearrangement links TRBV2 to TRBJ2-3, with unresolved D. Trimming removed 1 base from V and 0 bases from J, with 5 bases in between. CDR3 length equals 14 residues. CDR1 and CDR2 from the germline V gene are SNHLY and FYNNEI. The CDR3 sequence is CASSEETSTDTQYF. CDR3 sequence (DNA): TGTGCCAGCAGTGAAGAGACTAGCACAGATACGCAGTATTTT.

This clone has only a few counts. This chain connects TRBV28 to TRBJ1-6; no clear D gene. Germline-derived CDR1 and CDR2 are MDHEN and SYDVKM. The CDR3 is made up of 13 amino acids. Trimming left V 5 bases short and J 8 bases short, with 10 bases between. CDR3 bases: TGTGCCAGCAGTATCTCCGCGTATTCACCCCTCCACTTT. This sequence encodes CASSISAYSPLHF.

The chain joins TRBV7-2 to TRBJ2-5; D remains unclear. There are 13 residues in the CDR3. Deletions cut 2 bases from V and 4 bases from J, with 8 bases between. Per the germline V gene, CDR1 is SGHTA and CDR2 is FQGNSA. Here the CDR3 reads CASSLFGGETQYF. CDR3 DNA sequence: TGTGCCAGCAGCTTATTCGGTGGAGAGACCCAGTACTTC.